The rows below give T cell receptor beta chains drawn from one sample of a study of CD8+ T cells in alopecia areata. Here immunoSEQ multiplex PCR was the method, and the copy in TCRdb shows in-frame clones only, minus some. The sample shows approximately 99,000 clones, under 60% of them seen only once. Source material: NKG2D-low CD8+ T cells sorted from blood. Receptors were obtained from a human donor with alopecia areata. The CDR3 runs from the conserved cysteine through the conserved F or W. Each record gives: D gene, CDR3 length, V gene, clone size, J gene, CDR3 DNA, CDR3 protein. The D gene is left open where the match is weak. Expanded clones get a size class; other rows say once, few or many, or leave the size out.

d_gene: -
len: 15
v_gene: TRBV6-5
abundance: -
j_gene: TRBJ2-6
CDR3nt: TGTGCCAGCAGTTACTCATACCCTGGGGCCAACGTCCTGACTTTC
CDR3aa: CASSYSYPGANVLTF

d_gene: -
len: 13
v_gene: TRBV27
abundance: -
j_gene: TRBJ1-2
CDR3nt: TGTGCCAGCAGTTCTATGGCTAACTATGGCTACACCTTC
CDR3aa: CASSSMANYGYTF

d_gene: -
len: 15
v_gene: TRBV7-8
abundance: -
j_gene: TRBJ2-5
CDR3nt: TGTGCCAGCAGCTTAGTTCCAGGGGAGGTTGAGACCCAGTACTTC
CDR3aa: CASSLVPGEVETQYF

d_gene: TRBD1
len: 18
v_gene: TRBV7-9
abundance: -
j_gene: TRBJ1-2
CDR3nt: TGTGCCAGCAGCGACGGACAGGGGGCCCTGGCCCGCTACTATGGCTACACCTTC
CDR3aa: CASSDGQGALARYYGYTF

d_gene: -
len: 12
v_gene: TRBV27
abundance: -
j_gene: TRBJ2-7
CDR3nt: TGTGCCAGCAGTTTATGGGGGAGGGAGCAGTACTTC
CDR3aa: CASSLWGREQYF

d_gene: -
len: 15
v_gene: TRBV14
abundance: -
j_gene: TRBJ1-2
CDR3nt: TGTGCCAGCAGCCAAACCCGGCGGGATTACTATGGCTACACCTTC
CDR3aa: CASSQTRRDYYGYTF

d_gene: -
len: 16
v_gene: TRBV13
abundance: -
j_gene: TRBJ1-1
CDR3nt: TGTGCCAGCAGCTCGACGCTAGGACGTATGAACACTGAAGCTTTCTTT
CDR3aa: CASSSTLGRMNTEAFF

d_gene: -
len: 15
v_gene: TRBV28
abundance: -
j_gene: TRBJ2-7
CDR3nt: TGTGCCAGCAGTCAGGTCCGAGGGATCATCTACGAGCAGTACTTC
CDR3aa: CASSQVRGIIYEQYF

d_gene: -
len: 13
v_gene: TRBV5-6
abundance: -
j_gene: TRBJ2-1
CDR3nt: TGTGCCAGCAGCTTGGTGGCCGACAATGAGCAGTTCTTC
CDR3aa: CASSLVADNEQFF

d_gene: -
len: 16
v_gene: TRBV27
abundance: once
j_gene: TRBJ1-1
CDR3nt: TGTGCCAGCAGTTTATCGAAGGCAGGGCGGGGGACTGAAGCTTTCTTT
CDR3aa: CASSLSKAGRGTEAFF

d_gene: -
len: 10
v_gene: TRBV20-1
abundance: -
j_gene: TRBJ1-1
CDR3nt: TGCAGTGCTCCCAGTGAAACAGCTTTCTTT
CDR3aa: CSAPSETAFF

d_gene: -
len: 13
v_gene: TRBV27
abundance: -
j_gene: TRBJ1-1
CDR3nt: TGTGCCAGCAGTAGTGGTCCGAACACTGAAGCTTTCTTT
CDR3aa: CASSSGPNTEAFF

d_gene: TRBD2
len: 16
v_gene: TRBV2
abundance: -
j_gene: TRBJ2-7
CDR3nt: TGTGCCAGCAGTTTTTTAGCGGGAGAGGACCTCTACGAGCAGTACTTC
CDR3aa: CASSFLAGEDLYEQYF

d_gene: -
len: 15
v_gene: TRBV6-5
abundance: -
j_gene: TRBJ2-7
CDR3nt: TGTGCCAGCAGTCTCACGGCTTCTAGCTCCTACGAGCAGTACTTC
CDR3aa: CASSLTASSSYEQYF

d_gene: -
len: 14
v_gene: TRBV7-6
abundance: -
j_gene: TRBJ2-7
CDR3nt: TGTGCCAGCAGCTTAGGTCAGGGAGCCTACGAGCAGTACTTC
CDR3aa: CASSLGQGAYEQYF

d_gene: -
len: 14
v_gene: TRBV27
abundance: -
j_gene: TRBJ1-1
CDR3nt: TGTGCCAGCAGTTTTTGGGGGCCCGGGACTGAAGCTTTCTTT
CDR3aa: CASSFWGPGTEAFF

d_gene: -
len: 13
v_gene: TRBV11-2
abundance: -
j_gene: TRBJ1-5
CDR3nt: TGTGCCAGCAGCTTAAATAGGGACCAGCCCCAGCATTTT
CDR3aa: CASSLNRDQPQHF

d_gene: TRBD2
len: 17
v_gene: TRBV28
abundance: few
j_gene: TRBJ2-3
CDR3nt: TGTGCCAGCACTAGCGGAACCCGGGGCTCCAGCACAGATACGCAGTATTTT
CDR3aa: CASTSGTRGSSTDTQYF

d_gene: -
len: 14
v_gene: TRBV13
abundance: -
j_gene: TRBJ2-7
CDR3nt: TGTGCCAGCAGTTCCCTCGACACCTTATCGAGGCAGTACTTC
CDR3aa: CASSSLDTLSRQYF

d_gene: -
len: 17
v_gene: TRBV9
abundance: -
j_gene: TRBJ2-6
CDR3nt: TGTGCCAGCAGCACCTCTCGCAAGCGCTCTGGGGCCAACGTCCTGACTTTC
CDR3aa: CASSTSRKRSGANVLTF

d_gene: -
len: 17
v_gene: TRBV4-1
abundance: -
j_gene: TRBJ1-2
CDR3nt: TGCGCCAGCAGCCAAGTGGGAGCCCGGACAGCCTATTATGGCTACACCTTC
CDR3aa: CASSQVGARTAYYGYTF

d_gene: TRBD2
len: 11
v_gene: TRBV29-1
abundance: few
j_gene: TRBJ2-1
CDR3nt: TGCAGCACCCCCTTGCGCGGGGGTGAGTTCTTC
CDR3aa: CSTPLRGGEFF

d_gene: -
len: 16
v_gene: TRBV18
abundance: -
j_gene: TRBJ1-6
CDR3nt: TGTGCCAGCTCACCGGCGACACCCGAGTATAATTCACCCCTCCACTTT
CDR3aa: CASSPATPEYNSPLHF

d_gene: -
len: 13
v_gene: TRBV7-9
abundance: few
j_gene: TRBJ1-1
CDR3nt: TGTGCCAGCAGCTTAGCGGGGAACACTGAAGCTTTCTTT
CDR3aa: CASSLAGNTEAFF

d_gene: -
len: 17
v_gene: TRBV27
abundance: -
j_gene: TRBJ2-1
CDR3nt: TGTGCCAGCAGTTACCTCGGGCGGGTACCTTCCTACAATGAGCAGTTCTTC
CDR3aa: CASSYLGRVPSYNEQFF

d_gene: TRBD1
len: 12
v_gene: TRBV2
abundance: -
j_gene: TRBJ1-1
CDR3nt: TGTGCCAGCAAAGGGACAGCAGAACGTGCTTTCTTT
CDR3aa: CASKGTAERAFF

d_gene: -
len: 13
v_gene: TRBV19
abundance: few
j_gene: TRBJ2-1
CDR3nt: TGTGCCAGTAGTATTTCGCCCGACAATGAGCAGTTCTTC
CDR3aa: CASSISPDNEQFF

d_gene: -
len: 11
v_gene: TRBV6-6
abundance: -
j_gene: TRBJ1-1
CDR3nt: TGTGCCAGCAGAACACCAGGTGAAGCTTTCTTT
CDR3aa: CASRTPGEAFF

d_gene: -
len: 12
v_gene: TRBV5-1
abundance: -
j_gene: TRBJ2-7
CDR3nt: TGCGCCAGCAGCTTCGTCCGGGGCGAGCAGTACTTC
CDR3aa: CASSFVRGEQYF

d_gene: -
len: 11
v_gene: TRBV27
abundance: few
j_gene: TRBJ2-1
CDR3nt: TGTGCCAGCACAGCGTACAATGAGCAGTTCTTC
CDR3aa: CASTAYNEQFF

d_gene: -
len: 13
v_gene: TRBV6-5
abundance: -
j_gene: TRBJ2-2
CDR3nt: TGTGCCAGCAGTTATGGTTCCACCGGGGAGCTGTTTTTT
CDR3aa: CASSYGSTGELFF

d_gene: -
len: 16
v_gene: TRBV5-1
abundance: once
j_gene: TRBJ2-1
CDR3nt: TGCGCCAGCAGCAGACGGACAGAGATATCCTACAATGAGCAGTTCTTC
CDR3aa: CASSRRTEISYNEQFF

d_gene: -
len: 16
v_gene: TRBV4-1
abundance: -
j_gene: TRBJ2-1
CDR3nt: TGCGCCAGCAGCCAAGAGGCCTCCCTCCGCTACAATGAGCAGTTCTTC
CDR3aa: CASSQEASLRYNEQFF

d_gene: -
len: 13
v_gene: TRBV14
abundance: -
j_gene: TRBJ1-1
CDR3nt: TGTGCCAGCAGCCACTTAGGGAACACTGAAGCTTTCTTT
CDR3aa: CASSHLGNTEAFF

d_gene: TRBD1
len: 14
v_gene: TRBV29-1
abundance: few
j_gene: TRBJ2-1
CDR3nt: TGCAGCGTTGAAGGACAGGGGGCGGTGGATGAGCAGTTCTTC
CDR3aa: CSVEGQGAVDEQFF

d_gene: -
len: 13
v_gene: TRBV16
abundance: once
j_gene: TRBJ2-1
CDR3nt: TGTGCCAGCAGCCCTATGGGGAGGAATGAGCAGTTCTTC
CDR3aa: CASSPMGRNEQFF

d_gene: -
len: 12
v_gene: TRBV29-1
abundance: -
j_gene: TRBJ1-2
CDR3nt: TGCAGCGCTAACGGGCAGAACTATGGCTACACCTTC
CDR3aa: CSANGQNYGYTF

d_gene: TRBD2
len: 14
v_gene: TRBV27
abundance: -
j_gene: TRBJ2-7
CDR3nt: TGTGCCAGCAGTTTAGCGGGAGGGCTTAGCGAGCAGTACTTC
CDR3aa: CASSLAGGLSEQYF